The rows below give T cell receptor beta chains drawn from one sample of a study of T cell repertoires in cytomegalovirus infection. In TCRdb, the reads were re-called with MiXCR into one record per CDR3 protein. The sample has more than 350,000 distinct CDR3 sequences; around 32% are singletons. Source material: PBMCs. The source of these receptors is a human donor in good health (CMV status not recorded). Some clones in this sample may be carry-over from other donors' samples. CDR3s leave out the opening cysteine and the closing phenylalanine or tryptophan. Clone size is given for some rows only: seen once, a few or many times, or a class if the clone is expanded.

V: TRBV12-3/TRBV12-4; size: NA; CDR3: ASSFRTVYGYT
V: TRBV7-9; size: many; CDR3: ASSFFSVGPGELF
V: TRBV27; size: few; CDR3: ASKPSRQAIDEQF
V: TRBV10-3; size: few; CDR3: AISGTLAGEVEQY
V: TRBV5-1; size: NA; CDR3: ASSALGVADQETQY
V: TRBV11-2; size: NA; CDR3: ASSLPTAGTADGNTIY
V: TRBV7-6; size: NA; CDR3: ASSLAPSGGDTGELF
V: TRBV4-1; size: NA; CDR3: ASSLVPGGDEAF
V: TRBV12-3/TRBV12-4; size: NA; CDR3: ASSLSGTGSKNEKLF
V: TRBV7-8; size: many; CDR3: ASSLDREFQPQH
V: TRBV7-2; size: many; CDR3: ASSSGLAYNEQF
V: TRBV20-1; size: NA; CDR3: SASGSQETQY
V: TRBV6-1; size: few; CDR3: ASNSERRPHYGYT
V: TRBV7-2; size: many; CDR3: ASSFKGRGEKLF
V: TRBV19; size: NA; CDR3: ASSFQWGSVGGQYSYNEQF
V: TRBV20-1; size: few; CDR3: SARDRQGDSSPLH
V: TRBV12-5; size: NA; CDR3: ASGLETDTETQY
V: TRBV5-1; size: many; CDR3: ASSLGGSMNTEAF
V: TRBV19; size: NA; CDR3: ASSIGRRVDFQETQY
V: TRBV28; size: few; CDR3: ASSLKGPYEQY
V: TRBV11-2; size: many; CDR3: ASSPDGASGLEAF
V: TRBV2; size: many; CDR3: ASSLTGVNQPQH
V: TRBV28; size: NA; CDR3: ASFALTALGYEQY
V: TRBV7-9; size: many; CDR3: ASSLTGPLAEQY
V: TRBV29-1; size: few; CDR3: SVGVVGTGNTIY
V: TRBV7-8; size: NA; CDR3: SSSSSTSANLYNEQF
V: TRBV7-9; size: many; CDR3: ASSSGLTNEKLF
V: TRBV19; size: NA; CDR3: ASSIWEGGQPQH
V: TRBV25-1; size: NA; CDR3: ASSGELEGLRYNEQF
V: TRBV5-1; size: few; CDR3: ASSSGQPNSPLH
V: TRBV7-2; size: large; CDR3: ASSPKDRDRVYGYT
V: TRBV6-2/TRBV6-3; size: many; CDR3: ASSRGRQETQY
V: TRBV6-6; size: NA; CDR3: ASSYDRQGYETQY
V: TRBV20-1; size: once; CDR3: SARDLGGEAKNIQY
V: TRBV12-3/TRBV12-4; size: few; CDR3: ASRLAGAAGETQY
V: TRBV5-5; size: NA; CDR3: ASSLVGQFNTGELF
V: TRBV19; size: NA; CDR3: ASSIEISYEHY
V: TRBV4-2; size: NA; CDR3: ASSHGEGRDTEAF
V: TRBV6-5; size: few; CDR3: ASTNAGSGTGTYEQY
V: TRBV6-2/TRBV6-3; size: many; CDR3: ASSYMSMPQH
V: TRBV6-6; size: NA; CDR3: ASTPTGGLEGHSTDTQY
V: TRBV7-2; size: many; CDR3: ASSSLGVAASYEQY
V: TRBV28; size: few; CDR3: ASSSGQGREQPQH
V: TRBV7-9; size: many; CDR3: ASSHSGGATDTQY
V: TRBV6-6; size: few; CDR3: ASGDRYNEQF
V: TRBV6-2/TRBV6-3; size: few; CDR3: ASGRTGELF
V: TRBV19; size: NA; CDR3: ASSTGWNSPLH
V: TRBV7-6; size: NA; CDR3: ASSLDGGGYNEQF
V: TRBV5-1; size: NA; CDR3: ASSLAGRGLVETQY
V: TRBV12-3/TRBV12-4; size: many; CDR3: ASSSTGRRNQPQH
V: TRBV19; size: many; CDR3: ASSIYTNYGYT
V: TRBV6-5; size: few; CDR3: ASSYSAGTKENTIY
V: TRBV4-2; size: NA; CDR3: ASSQEPWSVSSYNEQF
V: TRBV27; size: NA; CDR3: ASVRVFGGNPGELF
V: TRBV5-6; size: NA; CDR3: ASSPSPMNTEAF